This T cell receptor (beta chain) was recovered during a study of blood T cell repertoires in COVID-19. Study-level background: Acute-phase and convalescent COVID-19 samples originated in the United States, Italy and Spain. T cells, B-cell-depleted T cells, or PBMCs provided the cDNA or gDNA that served as material.

Sequenced by immunoSEQ multiplex PCR; TCRdb stores in-frame clones only, minus some. The sample records some 73,000 clones, 86% being singletons. The source is a woman aged 55 to 70 with acute or convalescent COVID-19. Sequencing was performed on peripheral blood.

The CDR3 here is CASSLYRQGSYEQYF. In DNA, the CDR3 is TGTGCCAGCAGTCTGTACCGACAGGGGTCCTACGAGCAGTACTTC. V gene TRBV27 combines with J gene TRBJ2-7, with TRBD1 identical over 8 bases. V shed 5 bases, J shed 1 base, and the junction held 7 bases outside the gene matches. CDR3 length: 15 amino acids. Germline V gives CDR1 MNHEY, CDR2 SMNVEV (reference sequence).